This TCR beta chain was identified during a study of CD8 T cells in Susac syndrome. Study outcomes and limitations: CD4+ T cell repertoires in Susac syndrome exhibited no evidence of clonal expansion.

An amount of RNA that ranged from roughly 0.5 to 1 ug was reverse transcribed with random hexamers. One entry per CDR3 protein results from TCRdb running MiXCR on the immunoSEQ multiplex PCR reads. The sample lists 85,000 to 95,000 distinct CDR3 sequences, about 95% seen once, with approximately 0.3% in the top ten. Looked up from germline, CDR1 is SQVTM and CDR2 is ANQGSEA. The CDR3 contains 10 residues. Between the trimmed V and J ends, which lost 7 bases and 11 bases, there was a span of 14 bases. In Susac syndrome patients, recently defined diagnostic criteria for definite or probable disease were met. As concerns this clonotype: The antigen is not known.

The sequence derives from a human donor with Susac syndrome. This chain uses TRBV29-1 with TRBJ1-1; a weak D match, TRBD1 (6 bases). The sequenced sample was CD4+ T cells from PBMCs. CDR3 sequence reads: CSASEGVAFF. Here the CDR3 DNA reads TGCAGCGCCTCCGAGGGGGTCGCTTTCTTT.